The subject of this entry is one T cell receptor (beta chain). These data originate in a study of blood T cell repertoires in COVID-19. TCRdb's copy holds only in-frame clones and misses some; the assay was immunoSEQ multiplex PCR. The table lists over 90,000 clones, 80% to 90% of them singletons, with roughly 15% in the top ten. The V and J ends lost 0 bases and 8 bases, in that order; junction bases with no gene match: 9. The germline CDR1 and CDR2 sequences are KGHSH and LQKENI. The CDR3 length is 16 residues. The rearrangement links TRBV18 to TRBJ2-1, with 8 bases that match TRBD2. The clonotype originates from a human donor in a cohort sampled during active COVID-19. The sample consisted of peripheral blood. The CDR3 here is CASSPPVGTRGDEQFF. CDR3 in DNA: TGTGCCAGCTCACCACCGGTAGGGACTAGAGGGGATGAGCAGTTCTTC.